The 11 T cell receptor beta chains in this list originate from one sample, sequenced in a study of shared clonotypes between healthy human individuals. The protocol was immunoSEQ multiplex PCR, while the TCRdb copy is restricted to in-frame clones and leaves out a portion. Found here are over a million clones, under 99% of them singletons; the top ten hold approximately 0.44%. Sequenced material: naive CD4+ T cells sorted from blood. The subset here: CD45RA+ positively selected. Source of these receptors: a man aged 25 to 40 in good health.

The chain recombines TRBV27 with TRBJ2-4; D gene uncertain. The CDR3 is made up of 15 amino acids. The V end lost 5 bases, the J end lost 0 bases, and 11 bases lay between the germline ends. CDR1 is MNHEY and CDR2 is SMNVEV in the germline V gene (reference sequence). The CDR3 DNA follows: TGTGCCAGCAGTAGCAGATTTCTAGCCAAAAACATTCAGTACTTC. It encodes CASSSRFLAKNIQYF.

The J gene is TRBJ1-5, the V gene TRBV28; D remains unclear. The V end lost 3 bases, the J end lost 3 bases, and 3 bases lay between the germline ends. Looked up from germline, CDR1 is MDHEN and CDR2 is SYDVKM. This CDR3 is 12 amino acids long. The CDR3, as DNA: TGTGCCAGCAGTTTTTTCAATCAGCCCCAGCATTTT. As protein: CASSFFNQPQHF.

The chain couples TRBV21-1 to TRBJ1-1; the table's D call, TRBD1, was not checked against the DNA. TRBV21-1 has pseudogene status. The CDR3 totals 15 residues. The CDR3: CASSKDRQTNTEAFF. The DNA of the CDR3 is TGTGCCAGCAGCAAAGATCGACAGACGAACACTGAAGCTTTCTTT.

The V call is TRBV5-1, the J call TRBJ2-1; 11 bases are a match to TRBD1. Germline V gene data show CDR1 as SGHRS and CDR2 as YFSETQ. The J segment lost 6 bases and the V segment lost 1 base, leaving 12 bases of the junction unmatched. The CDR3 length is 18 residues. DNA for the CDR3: TGCGCCAGCAGCTTGTGGCCCCCGGGACAGGGGGATGGCAATGAGCAGTTCTTC. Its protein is CASSLWPPGQGDGNEQFF.

The CDR3 is CASSYAVQGVPYEQYF. CDR3 coding DNA: TGTGCCAGCAGTTACGCGGTACAGGGGGTCCCCTACGAGCAGTACTTC. J is TRBJ2-7 and V is TRBV6-5, with 8 nucleotides matching TRBD1. CDR1 and CDR2 (germline): MNHEY, SVGAGI. The V and J ends lost 2 bases and 2 bases, in that order; junction bases with no gene match: 8. The CDR3 covers 16 residues.

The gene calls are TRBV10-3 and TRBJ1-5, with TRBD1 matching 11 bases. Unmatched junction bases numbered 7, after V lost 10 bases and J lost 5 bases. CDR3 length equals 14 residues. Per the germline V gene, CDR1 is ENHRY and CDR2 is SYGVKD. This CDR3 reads CASQDRGRDQPQHF. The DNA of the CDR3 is TGTGCCAGCCAGGACAGGGGGCGGGATCAGCCCCAGCATTTT.

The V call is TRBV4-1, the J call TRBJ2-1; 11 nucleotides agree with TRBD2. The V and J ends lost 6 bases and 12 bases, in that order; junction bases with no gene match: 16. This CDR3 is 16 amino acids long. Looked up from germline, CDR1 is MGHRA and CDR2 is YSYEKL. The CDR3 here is CASRLSGTSGSQGQFF. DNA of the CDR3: TGCGCCAGCAGGTTAAGCGGGACTAGCGGCTCACAAGGGCAGTTCTTC.

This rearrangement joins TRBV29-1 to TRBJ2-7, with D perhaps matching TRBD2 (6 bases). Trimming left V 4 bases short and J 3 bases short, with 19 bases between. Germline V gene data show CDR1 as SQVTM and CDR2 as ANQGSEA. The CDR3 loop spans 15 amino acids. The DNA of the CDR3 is TGCAGCGTTGGTACCTGGGGCGGGGAAGGCTACGAGCAGTACTTC. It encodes CSVGTWGGEGYEQYF.

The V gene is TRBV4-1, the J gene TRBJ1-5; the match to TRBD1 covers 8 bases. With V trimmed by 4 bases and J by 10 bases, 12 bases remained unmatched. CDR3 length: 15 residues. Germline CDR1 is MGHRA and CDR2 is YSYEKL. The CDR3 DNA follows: TGCGCCAGCAGCCCCGGGACAGGACCCCCCACACCCCAGCATTTT. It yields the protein CASSPGTGPPTPQHF.

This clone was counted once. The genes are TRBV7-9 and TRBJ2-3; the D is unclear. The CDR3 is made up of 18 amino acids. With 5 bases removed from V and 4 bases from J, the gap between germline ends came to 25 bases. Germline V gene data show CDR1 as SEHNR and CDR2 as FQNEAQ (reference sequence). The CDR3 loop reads CASSPFSGVTYLADTQYF. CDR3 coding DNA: TGTGCCAGCAGCCCTTTCTCCGGAGTGACTTACCTTGCAGATACGCAGTATTTT.

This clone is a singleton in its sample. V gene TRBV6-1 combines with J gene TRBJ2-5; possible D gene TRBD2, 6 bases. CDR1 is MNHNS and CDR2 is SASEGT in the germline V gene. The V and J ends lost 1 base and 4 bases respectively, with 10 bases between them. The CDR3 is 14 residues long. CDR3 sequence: CASSEGGSGETQYF. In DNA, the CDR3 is TGTGCCAGCAGTGAAGGGGGTAGCGGAGAGACCCAGTACTTC.